This T cell receptor beta chain is drawn from a study of metastatic and nonmetastatic thyroid tumors. Ten or more counts support this clone. It may be a read error: a sequence one base away is much more abundant. TCRdb re-clonotyped the PCR reads via MiXCR. The table lists tens of thousands of clones, about 14% of them singletons, with about 15% in the top ten. No treatment had been given to any patient before thyroid surgery. Source material: tumor tissue. This TCR was recovered from a female donor with papillary thyroid cancer or a benign thyroid nodule (not recorded which). Some clones in this sample may be carry-over from other donors' samples.

The CDR3, as DNA: TGCGCCAGCAGTGCGGGGCCCGACGAGCAGTACTTC. Protein product: CASSAGPDEQYF. The gene calls are TRBV10-1 and TRBJ2-7; D could derive from TRBD1 or TRBD2 (5 bases each). The germline CDR1 and CDR2 sequences are WNHNN and SYGVQD (reference sequence). The CDR3 length is 12 residues. Trimming removed 4 bases from V and 5 bases from J, with 9 bases in between.